The entry below gives a single T cell receptor beta chain sequence along with its context. The CDR3 length is 17 residues. CDR1 is MGHDK, CDR2 SYGVNS, per germline. Trimming took off 0 bases at V and 0 bases at J, with 12 bases between the two ends. Exclusions: uncontrolled infection, other autoimmune disease, pregnancy, lactation. Diagnosing involved the use of clinical symptoms, serum thyroxine and TRAb, thyroid ultrasound and orbital computed tomography. 10 ml of fresh peripheral blood supplied the PBMCs. There were TCR beta CDR3 regions amplified from RNA transcripts. With the HTBI primer set, the TCR CDR3 went through a first round of RT-PCR. TCRdb independently ran MiXCR on the multiplex PCR reads; one entry per CDR3 protein. The sample yields 400,000 to 550,000 distinct CDR3 sequences, about 24% seen once. The data originate from a study of T cells in Graves' hyperthyroidism and ophthalmopathy. On the study more broadly: The blood sample was taken at first diagnosis, before treatment began.

Sequenced: blood. This TCR derives from a woman in her twenties or thirties with Graves' ophthalmopathy. The chain couples TRBV25-1 to TRBJ1-3, with D possibly matching TRBD1 (6 bases). The CDR3 sequence is CASSEYFGTSSGNTIYF. CDR3 DNA sequence: TGTGCCAGCAGTGAATACTTTGGGACAAGCTCTGGAAACACCATATATTTT.